The clone carrying this T cell receptor beta chain was seen a handful of times. No antigen is known for it. Healthy Caucasian individuals from Russia aged about 6 to 95 served as donors. Per sample, a minimum of 6 million PBMCs were isolated. Using a J-beta primer mix together with a sample-barcoded 5' primer, a second PCR was run for roughly 6 to 12 cycles. Sequencing yielded, for each sample, at least 3 million paired-end reads carrying CDR3. Via MiXCR, TCRdb re-called the 5' RACE reads, giving one row per CDR3 protein. The sample contains about 780,000 distinct CDR3 sequences, less than 60% of which appear only once. This specimen belongs to a study of blood T cells in healthy people across ages. Study results and caveats: Estimates drawn from one million T cells were deemed to understate diversity.

Germline V gives CDR1 GTSNPN, CDR2 SVGIG (reference sequence). CDR3 length: 14 residues. Between the trimmed V and J ends, which lost 0 bases and 5 bases, there was a span of 13 bases. This TCR came from an elderly man in good health. The sequenced sample was blood. The chain combines TRBV30 with TRBJ2-5, with D possibly being TRBD2 (7 bases). The CDR3 region is CAWSVGGDGETQYF. In DNA form, the CDR3 reads TGTGCCTGGAGTGTAGGGGGGGATGGGGAGACCCAGTACTTC. Based on the CDR3 plus reference TRBV30 and TRBJ2-5, the full variable domain is SQTIHQWPATLVQPVGSPLSLECTVEGTSNPNLYWYRQAAGRGLQLLFYSVGIGQISSEVPQNLSASRPQDRQFILSSKKLLLSDSGFYLCAWSVGGDGETQYFGPGTRLLVL.